This T cell receptor beta chain stems from a study of shared clonotypes between healthy human individuals. Study summary: Per-donor plates numbered three CD4 naive, three CD4 memory, two CD8 naive and one CD8 memory. General observations from the study: The generation probabilities recorded for non-shared clonotypes fell below those of clonotypes shared by all four donors. Apart from blood, nothing was sampled; tissue repertoires likely differ.

Comments on this clone: Its antigen remains unknown.

The input for sorted-subset replicate PCRs was approximately 200 ng DNA, some 30,000 T cell genomes. Sequencing used immunoSEQ multiplex PCR; TCRdb keeps in-frame clones, though not all of them. This table holds 2 million to 3 million clones, roughly 93% found once. The ends lost 6 bases at V and 2 bases at J; junction bases unmatched: 9. CDR3 length equals 16 residues. Germline V CDR1 and CDR2: MDHEN, SYDVKM. The sample comprised naive CD4+ T cells from PBMCs. Subset defined: CD45RA+ positively selected. The chain couples TRBV28 to TRBJ1-5; TRBD1 matches at 8 bases. The clonotype was recovered from a man aged 18-30 years in good health. Some clones in this sample may be carry-over from other donors' samples. CDR3 DNA: TGTGCCAGCAGACCGGACAGGGCTCTTGGCAATCAGCCCCAGCATTTT. The encoded protein is CASRPDRALGNQPQHF. Filled out from reference TRBV28 and TRBJ1-5, the complete variable domain reads DVKVTQSSRYLVKRTGEKVFLECVQDMDHENMFWYRQDPGLGLRLIYFSYDVKMKEKGDIPEGYSVSREKKERFSLILESASTNQTSMYLCASRPDRALGNQPQHFGDGTRLSIL.